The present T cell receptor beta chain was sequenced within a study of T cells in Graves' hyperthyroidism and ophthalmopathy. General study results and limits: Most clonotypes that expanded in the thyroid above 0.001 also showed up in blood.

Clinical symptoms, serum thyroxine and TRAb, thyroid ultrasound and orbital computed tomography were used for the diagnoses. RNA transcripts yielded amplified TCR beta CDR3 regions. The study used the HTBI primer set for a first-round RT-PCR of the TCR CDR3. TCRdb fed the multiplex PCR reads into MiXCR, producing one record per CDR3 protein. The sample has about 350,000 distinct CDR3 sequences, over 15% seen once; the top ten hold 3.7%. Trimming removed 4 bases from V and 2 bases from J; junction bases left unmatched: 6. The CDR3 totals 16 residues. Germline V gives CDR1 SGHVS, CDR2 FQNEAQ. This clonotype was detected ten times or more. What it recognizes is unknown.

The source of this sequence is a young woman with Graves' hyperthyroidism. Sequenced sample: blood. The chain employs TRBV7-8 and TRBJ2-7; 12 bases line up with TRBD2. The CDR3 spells CASSSRTSGATYEQYF. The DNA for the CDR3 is TGTGCCAGCAGCTCCCGGACTAGCGGGGCCACCTACGAGCAGTACTTC.